This T cell receptor beta chain was retrieved from a study of shared clonotypes between healthy human individuals (dated by TCRdb to the early 2020s). Concerning the study at large: Two women and a few men aged 18 to 49 years were included in the cohort. Blood TCR repertoires of roughly 5 healthy adults were deeply sequenced to estimate repertoire size and the extent of clonotype sharing between individuals. For each donor, CD4 naive and CD4 memory were each given three plates, CD8 naive was given two plates, and CD8 memory was given one plate. To increase sequencing depth and limit assay-specific biases, different laboratories used diverse techniques to prepare libraries and sequence TCR repertoires. Between about 0.94 and 10 billion PBMCs per donor were obtained by leukapheresis. General findings and caveats noted by the study authors: Compared with non-shared clonotypes, the clonotypes found in all four sorted-subset donors had higher generation probabilities. Based on pairwise subsampling, the degree of clonotype sharing among donors was expected to be affected by sequencing depth. When a handful of donors were compared, the shared fraction of clonotypes was around 4.6% for naive CD4, around 4% for naive CD8, 2.3% for memory CD4, and 0.4% for memory CD8. Even with the large sequencing depth, rarefaction of the sorted-subset datasets indicated that sequencing was incomplete. Because the study included a small number of donors, the genetic and exposure-history diversity represented was limited. Naive subsets generally had larger estimated clonotype richness than memory subsets did. Sampling was restricted to blood, and TCR repertoires in tissue are likely to differ from TCR repertoires in blood.

About this clone: This clone's antigen is unknown. One base away there is no much larger clone; base qualities are not given.

CDR1 SGHRS and CDR2 YFSETQ were looked up in the germline V gene. The CDR3 spans 15 residues, from the cysteine through the phenylalanine. The CDR3 DNA has 45 bases and is translated from base 1. V is clipped by 0 bases and J by 3 bases, and the sequence between their germline boundaries is 7 bases long. Using the deep immunoSEQ assay, multiplex PCR amplified TCR CDR3 regions from genomic DNA. Extracted genomic DNA from each cell subset was spread evenly across all wells of several immunoSEQ 96-well plates, with each plate serving as a replicate. Each replicate PCR for sorted subsets received about 220 ng genomic DNA, equal to 30,000 or so T cell genomes. The purified libraries were quantified using a Qubit 3.0 fluorometer, sized with a Bioanalyzer 2100, and then quantified again using the KAPA Library Quantification kit. Every immunoSEQ 96-well plate was sequenced on a dedicated single-read 150-cycle Illumina NextSeq 550 flow cell. For the original study's pipeline: Because the immunoSEQ output included only junctional sequences and no quality scores, the filtering could not be the same as the filtering used for full-length reads. Sequences were annotated with PyIR, a Python wrapper for IgBLAST v1.9, and V/J genes and CDR3 were assigned using IMGT germline references. Reads with weak V/J assignments (E-value above 1e-6), missing CDR3, stop codons, out-of-frame junctions, or ambiguous translated residues were removed. V3J clonotypes were defined as sequences sharing an identical inferred V gene, J gene, and CDR3 amino acid sequence. The percentage overlap between two repertoires was calculated by dividing the number of shared unique clonotypes by the size of the smaller repertoire. Richness of each repertoire was evaluated using RTK rarefaction, the Chao1 estimator, and Recon v2.1 estimates of unobserved clonotypes. OLGA was used to compute generation probabilities for all TCRbeta clonotypes that the gDNA method yielded from a handful of donors. This is the immuneACCESS table as TCRdb keeps it, with only in-frame sequences that have V and J called. A part of the clones is gone; compared with another copy, unresolved V genes explain less than half, and the rest is unexplained. V and J calls and clone size come straight from that table; D and trimming were deduced from the DNA. This sample has 2 million to 2.5 million clones in its table, and around 95% of those were observed once. The top ten clones comprise 0.13% of the sample.

Donors were healthy HIV-negative adults with no recently reported acute infections or vaccinations. Every donor was a Caucasian adult living in Nashville, Tennessee, USA. CD4+ T cells were enriched through magnetic negative selection, after which naive cells were positively selected on CD45RA and the remaining negative fraction served as the memory subset. Blood was collected by leukapheresis, and PBMCs were isolated by Ficoll-Histopaque density gradient centrifugation and then cryopreserved in liquid nitrogen vapor phase. Analytical flow cytometry was used to check the purity and quantity of every magnetically sorted T cell population. Genomic DNA was isolated from every sorted fraction and measured by UV absorbance on a Nanodrop 2000c.

This receptor was obtained from a man between 18 and 35 years old in good health. The sequencing input was naive CD4+ T cells sorted from blood. The cell subset or site label on this specimen signifies: CD45RA+ positively selected. The rearranged chain carries TRBV5-1 and TRBJ1-6, with an unclear D gene assignment. CDR3 sequence: CASSLDSGYNSPLHF. The nucleotides read TGCGCCAGCAGCTTGGATAGCGGCTATAATTCACCCCTCCACTTT.